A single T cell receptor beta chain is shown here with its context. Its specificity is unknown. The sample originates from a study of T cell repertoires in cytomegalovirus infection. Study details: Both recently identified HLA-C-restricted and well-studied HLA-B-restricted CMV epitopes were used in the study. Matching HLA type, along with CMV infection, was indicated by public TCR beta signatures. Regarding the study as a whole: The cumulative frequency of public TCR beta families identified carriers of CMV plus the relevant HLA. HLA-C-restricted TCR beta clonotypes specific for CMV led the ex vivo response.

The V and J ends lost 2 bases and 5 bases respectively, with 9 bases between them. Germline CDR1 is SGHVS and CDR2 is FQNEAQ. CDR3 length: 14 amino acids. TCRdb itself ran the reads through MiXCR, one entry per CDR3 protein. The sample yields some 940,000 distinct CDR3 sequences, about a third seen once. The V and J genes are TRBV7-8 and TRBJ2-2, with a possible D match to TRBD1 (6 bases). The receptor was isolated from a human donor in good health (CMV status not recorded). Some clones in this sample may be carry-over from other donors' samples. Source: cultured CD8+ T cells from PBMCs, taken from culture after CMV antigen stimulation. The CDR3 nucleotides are TGTGCCAGCAGCTTACCCCAGGGGACCGGGGAGCTGTTTTTT. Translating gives CASSLPQGTGELFF.